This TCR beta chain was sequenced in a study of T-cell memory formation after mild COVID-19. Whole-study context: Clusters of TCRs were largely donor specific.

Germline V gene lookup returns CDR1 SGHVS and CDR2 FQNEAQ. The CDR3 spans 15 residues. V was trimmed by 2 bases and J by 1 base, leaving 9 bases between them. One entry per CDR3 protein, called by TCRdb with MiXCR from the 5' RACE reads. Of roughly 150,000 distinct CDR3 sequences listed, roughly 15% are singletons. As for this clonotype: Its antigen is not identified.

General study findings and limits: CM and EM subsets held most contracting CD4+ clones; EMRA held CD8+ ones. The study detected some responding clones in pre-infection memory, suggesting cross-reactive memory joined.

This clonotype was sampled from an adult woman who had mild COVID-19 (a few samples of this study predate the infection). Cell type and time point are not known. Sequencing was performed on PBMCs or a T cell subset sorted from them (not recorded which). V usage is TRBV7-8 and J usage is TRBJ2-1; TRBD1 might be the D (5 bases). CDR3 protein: CASSLSRVSYNEQFF. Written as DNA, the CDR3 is TGTGCCAGCAGCTTAAGCAGGGTTTCCTACAATGAGCAGTTCTTC.